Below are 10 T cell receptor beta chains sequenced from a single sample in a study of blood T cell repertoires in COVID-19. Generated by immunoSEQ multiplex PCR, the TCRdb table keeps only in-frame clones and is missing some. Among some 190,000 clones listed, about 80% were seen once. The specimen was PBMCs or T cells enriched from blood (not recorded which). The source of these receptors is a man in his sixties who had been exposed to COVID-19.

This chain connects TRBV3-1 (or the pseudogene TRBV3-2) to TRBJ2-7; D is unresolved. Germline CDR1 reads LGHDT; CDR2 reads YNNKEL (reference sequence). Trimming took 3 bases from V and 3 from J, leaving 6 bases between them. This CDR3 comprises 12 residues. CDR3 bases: TGTGCCAGCAGCCATTCCGTCTACGAGCAGTACTTC. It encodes CASSHSVYEQYF.

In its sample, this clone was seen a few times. In DNA form, the CDR3 reads TGTGCCAGCACCCCATGGGGCAGCACAGATACGCAGTATTTT. Translation: CASTPWGSTDTQYF. J is TRBJ2-3 and V is TRBV7-9; possible D gene TRBD1, 5 bases. The CDR3 is 14 residues long. Germline V gene sequence: CDR1 SEHNR, CDR2 FQNEAQ (reference sequence). Between the trimmed V and J ends, which lost 7 bases and 0 bases, there was a span of 11 bases. Full variable domain (remainder filled in from reference TRBV7-9 and TRBJ2-3): DTGVSQNPRHKITKRGQNVTFRCDPISEHNRLYWYRQTLGQGPEFLTYFQNEAQLEKSRLLSDRFSAERPKGSFSTLEIQRTEQGDSAMYLCASTPWGSTDTQYFGPGTRLTVL.

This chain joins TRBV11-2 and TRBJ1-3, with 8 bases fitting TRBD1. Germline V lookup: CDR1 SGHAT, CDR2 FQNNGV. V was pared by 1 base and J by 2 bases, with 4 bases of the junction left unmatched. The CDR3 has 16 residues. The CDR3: CASSLGAGGAGNTIYF. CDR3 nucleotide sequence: TGTGCCAGCAGCTTAGGAGCAGGGGGCGCTGGAAACACCATATATTTT.

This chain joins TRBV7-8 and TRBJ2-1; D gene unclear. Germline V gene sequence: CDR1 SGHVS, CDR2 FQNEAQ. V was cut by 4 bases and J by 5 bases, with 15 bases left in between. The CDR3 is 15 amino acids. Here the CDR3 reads CASSSAGRTNNEQFF. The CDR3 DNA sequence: TGTGCCAGCAGCTCTGCTGGCCGAACTAACAATGAGCAGTTCTTC.

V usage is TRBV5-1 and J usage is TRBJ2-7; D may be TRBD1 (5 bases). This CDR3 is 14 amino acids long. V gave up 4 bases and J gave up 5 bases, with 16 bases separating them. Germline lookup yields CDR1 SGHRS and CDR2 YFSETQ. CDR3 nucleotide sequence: TGCGCCAGCAGCCAGGGCGGAATCAACAACGAGCAGTACTTC. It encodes CASSQGGINNEQYF.

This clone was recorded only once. CDR3 nucleotide sequence: TGTGCTAGTGGTTTAAGGGAGAGCGGTGGTGGAGAGACCCAGTACTTC. Amino acid sequence: CASGLRESGGGETQYF. The V call is TRBV12-5, the J call TRBJ2-5; possibly TRBD2 for D (5 bases). Per germline, CDR1 LGHNT and CDR2 FRNRAP. Trimming left V 3 bases short and J 4 bases short, with 18 bases between. The length of the CDR3 is 16 residues. The whole variable domain, filled in from reference TRBV12-5 and TRBJ2-5, reads DARVTQTPRHKVTEMGQEVTMRCQPILGHNTVFWYRQTMMQGLELLAYFRNRAPLDDSGMPKDRFSAEMPDATLATLKIQPSEPRDSAVYFCASGLRESGGGETQYFGPGTRLLVL.

The CDR3 region has the DNA TGTGCCAGCCTCTCGCGGGGGAACGAGCAGTACTTC. This encodes CASLSRGNEQYF. J is TRBJ2-7 and V is TRBV3-1 (or the pseudogene TRBV3-2); 7 nucleotides line up with TRBD2. CDR1 LGHDT and CDR2 YNNKEL come from the germline V gene (reference sequence). Trimming removed 8 bases from V and 5 bases from J; junction bases left unmatched: 6. The CDR3 contains 12 residues.

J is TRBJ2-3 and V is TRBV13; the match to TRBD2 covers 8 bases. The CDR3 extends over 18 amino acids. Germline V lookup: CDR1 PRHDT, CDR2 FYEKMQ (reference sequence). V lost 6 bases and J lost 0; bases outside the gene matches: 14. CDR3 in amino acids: CASSYRRGSGASTDTQYF. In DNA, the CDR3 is TGTGCCAGCAGTTACCGTCGGGGTAGCGGGGCTAGCACAGATACGCAGTATTTT. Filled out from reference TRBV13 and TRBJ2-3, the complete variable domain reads AAGVIQSPRHLIKEKRETATLKCYPIPRHDTVYWYQQGPGQDPQFLISFYEKMQSDKGSIPDRFSAQQFSDYHSELNMSSLELGDSALYFCASSYRRGSGASTDTQYFGPGTRLTVL.

CDR3 DNA sequence: TGTGCCAGCAGTGAATTAGACAGGGAATACTATGGCTACACCTTC. Protein product: CASSELDREYYGYTF. The chain links TRBV6-1 to TRBJ1-2; 7 bases are shared with TRBD1. V lost 2 bases to trimming and J lost 3 bases; unmatched junction nucleotides: 6. This CDR3 has 15 residues. Germline V CDR1 and CDR2: MNHNS, SASEGT.

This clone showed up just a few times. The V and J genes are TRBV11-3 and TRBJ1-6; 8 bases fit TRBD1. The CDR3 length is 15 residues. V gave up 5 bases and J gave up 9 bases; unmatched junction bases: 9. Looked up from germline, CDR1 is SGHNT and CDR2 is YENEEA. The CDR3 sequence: CASSAQGALISPLHF. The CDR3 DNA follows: TGTGCCAGCAGCGCGCAGGGGGCGCTTATTTCACCCCTCCACTTT.